Listed here are 2 T cell receptor beta chains from one sample, sequenced in a study of blood T cell repertoires in COVID-19. Assay: immunoSEQ multiplex PCR; the TCRdb copy retains only in-frame clones and omits some. This table holds about 94,000 clones, about 86% found once. Sequencing was done on a sample of peripheral blood. The receptors originated from a man in his fifties or sixties with acute or convalescent COVID-19.

The J gene is TRBJ1-1, the V gene TRBV4-1; 9 nucleotides line up with TRBD1. The length of the CDR3 is 15 residues. From germline, CDR1 is MGHRA and CDR2 YSYEKL. V lost 1 base, J lost 0 bases, and 0 bases stayed unmatched. CDR3 in DNA: TGCGCCAGCAGCCAAGGGGACAGGGTGAACACTGAAGCTTTCTTT. It encodes CASSQGDRVNTEAFF.

This clone has just a few counts. This sequence joins TRBV3-1 (or the pseudogene TRBV3-2) and TRBJ1-1; TRBD1 might be the D (6 bases). CDR3 length equals 15 residues. Trimming pared 6 bases from V and 1 base from J, leaving 15 bases between. Germline loops: CDR1 LGHDT, CDR2 YNNKEL (reference sequence). The CDR3 region has the DNA TGTGCCAGCAGTCCCTTCATGACAGGGAACACTGAAGCTTTCTTT. As protein: CASSPFMTGNTEAFF.